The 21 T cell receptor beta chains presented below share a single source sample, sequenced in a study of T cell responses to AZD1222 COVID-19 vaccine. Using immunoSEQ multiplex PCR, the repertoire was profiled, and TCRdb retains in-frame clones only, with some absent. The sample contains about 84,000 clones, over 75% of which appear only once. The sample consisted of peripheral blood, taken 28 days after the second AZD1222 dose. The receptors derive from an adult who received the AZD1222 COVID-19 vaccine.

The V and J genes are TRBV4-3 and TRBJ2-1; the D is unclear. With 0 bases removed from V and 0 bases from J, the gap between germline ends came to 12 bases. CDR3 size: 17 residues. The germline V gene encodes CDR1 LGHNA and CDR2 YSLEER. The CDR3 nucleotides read TGCGCCAGCAGCCAAGATATCTTCGGTAGCTCCTACAATGAGCAGTTCTTC. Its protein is CASSQDIFGSSYNEQFF.

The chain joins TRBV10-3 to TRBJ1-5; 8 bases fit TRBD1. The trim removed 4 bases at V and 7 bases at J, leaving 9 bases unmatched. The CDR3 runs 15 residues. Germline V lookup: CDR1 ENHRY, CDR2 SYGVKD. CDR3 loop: CAISVGTGTAQPQHF. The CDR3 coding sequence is TGTGCCATCAGTGTGGGGACAGGAACGGCACAGCCCCAGCATTTT.

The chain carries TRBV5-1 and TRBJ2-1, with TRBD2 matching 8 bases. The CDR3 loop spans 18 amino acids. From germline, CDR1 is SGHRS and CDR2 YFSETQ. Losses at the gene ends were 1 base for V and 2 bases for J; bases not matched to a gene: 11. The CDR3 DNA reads TGCGCCAGCAGCTTGAGAGGGACTAGTATAGGGGCCTACAATGAGCAGTTCTTC. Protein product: CASSLRGTSIGAYNEQFF.

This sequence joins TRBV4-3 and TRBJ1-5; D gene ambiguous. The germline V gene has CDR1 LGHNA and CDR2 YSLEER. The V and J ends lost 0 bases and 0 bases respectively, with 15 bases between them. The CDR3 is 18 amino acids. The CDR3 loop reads CASSQDLVKSYSNQPQHF. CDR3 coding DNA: TGCGCCAGCAGCCAAGATTTGGTGAAGAGCTATAGCAATCAGCCCCAGCATTTT.

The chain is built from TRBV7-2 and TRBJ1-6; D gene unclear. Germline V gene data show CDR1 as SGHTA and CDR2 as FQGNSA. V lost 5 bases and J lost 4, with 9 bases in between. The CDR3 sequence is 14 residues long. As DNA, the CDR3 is TGTGCCAGCAGCGCACAGTCGTATAATTCACCCCTCCACTTT. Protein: CASSAQSYNSPLHF.

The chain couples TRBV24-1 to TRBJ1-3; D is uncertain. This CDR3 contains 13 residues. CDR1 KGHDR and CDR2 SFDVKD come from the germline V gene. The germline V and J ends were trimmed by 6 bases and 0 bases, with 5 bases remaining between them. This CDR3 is CATSSSSGNTIYF. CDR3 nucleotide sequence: TGTGCCACCAGTTCTAGCTCTGGAAACACCATATATTTT.

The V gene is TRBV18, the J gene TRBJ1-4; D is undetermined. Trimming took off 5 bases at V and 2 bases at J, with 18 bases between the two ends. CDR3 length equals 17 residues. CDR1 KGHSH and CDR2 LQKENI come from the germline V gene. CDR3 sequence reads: CASSERARRGTNEKLFF. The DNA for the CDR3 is TGTGCCAGCTCAGAAAGGGCCCGAAGAGGGACTAATGAAAAACTGTTTTTT.

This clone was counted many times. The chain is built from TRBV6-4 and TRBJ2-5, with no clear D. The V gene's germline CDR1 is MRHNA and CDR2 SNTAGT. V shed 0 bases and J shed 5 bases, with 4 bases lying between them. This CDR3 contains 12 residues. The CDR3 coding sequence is TGTGCCAGCAGTGACTCGAGGGAGACCCAGTACTTC. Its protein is CASSDSRETQYF.

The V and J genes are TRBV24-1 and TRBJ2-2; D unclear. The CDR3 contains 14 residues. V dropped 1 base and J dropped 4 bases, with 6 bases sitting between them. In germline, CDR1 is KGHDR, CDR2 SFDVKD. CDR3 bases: TGTGCCACCAGTGATTTTCGCGGCACCGGGGAGCTGTTTTTT. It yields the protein CATSDFRGTGELFF.

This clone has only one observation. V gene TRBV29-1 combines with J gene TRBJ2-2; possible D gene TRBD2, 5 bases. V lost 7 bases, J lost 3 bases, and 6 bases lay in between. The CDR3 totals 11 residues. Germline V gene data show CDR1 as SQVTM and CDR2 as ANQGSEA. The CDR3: CSGGDTGELFF. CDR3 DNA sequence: TGCAGCGGGGGAGACACCGGGGAGCTGTTTTTT.

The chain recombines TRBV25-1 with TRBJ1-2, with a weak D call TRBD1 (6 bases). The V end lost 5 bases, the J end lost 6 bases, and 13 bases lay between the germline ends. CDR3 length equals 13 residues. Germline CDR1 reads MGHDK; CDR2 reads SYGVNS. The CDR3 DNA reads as TGTGCCAGCAGTTTCAGGGACAAACATGGCTACACCTTC. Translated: CASSFRDKHGYTF.

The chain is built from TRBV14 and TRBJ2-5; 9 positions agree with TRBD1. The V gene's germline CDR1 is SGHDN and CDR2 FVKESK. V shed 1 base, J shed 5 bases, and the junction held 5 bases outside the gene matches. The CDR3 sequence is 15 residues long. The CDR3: CASSQVTGGAETQYF. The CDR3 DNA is TGTGCCAGCAGCCAAGTAACAGGGGGCGCGGAGACCCAGTACTTC.

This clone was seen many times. The CDR3 protein is CASSYLPTSGNSYEQYF. Written as DNA, the CDR3 is TGTGCCAGCAGCTACCTACCGACTAGCGGGAACTCCTACGAGCAGTACTTC. This chain uses TRBV7-9 with TRBJ2-7, with 11 nucleotides matching TRBD2. The CDR3 has 17 amino acids. J lost 0 bases, V lost 4 bases, and 8 bases had no gene match. Looked up from germline, CDR1 is SEHNR and CDR2 is FQNEAQ (reference sequence).

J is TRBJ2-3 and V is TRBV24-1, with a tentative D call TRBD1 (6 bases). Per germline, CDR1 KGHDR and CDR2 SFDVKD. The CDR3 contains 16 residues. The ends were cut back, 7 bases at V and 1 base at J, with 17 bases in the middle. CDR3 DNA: TGTGCCACCAGGGGGGCTACAGTCTTGGGCACAGATACGCAGTATTTT. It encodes CATRGATVLGTDTQYF.

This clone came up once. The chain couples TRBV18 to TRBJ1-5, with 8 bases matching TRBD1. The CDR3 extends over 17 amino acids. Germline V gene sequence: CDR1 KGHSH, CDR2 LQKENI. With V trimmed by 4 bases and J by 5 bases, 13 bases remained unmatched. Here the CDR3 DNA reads TGTGCCAGCTCACTGGGGACAGGATCACAAGGATATCAGCCCCAGCATTTT. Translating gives CASSLGTGSQGYQPQHF. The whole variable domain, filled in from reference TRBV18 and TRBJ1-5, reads NAGVMQNPRHLVRRRGQEARLRCSPMKGHSHVYWYRQLPEEGLKFMVYLQKENIIDESGMPKERFSAEFPKEGPSILRIQQVVRGDSAAYFCASSLGTGSQGYQPQHFGDGTRLSIL.

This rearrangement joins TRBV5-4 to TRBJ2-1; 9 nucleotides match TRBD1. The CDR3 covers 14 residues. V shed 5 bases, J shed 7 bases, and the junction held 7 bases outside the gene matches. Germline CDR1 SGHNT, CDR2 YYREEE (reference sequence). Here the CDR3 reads CASSTGTGLNEQFF. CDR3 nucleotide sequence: TGTGCCAGCAGTACCGGGACAGGGCTAAATGAGCAGTTCTTC.

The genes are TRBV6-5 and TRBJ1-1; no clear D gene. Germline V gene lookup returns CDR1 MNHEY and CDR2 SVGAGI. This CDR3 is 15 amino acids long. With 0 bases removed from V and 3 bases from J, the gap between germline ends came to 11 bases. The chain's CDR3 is CASSYSGLVDTEAFF. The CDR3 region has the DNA TGTGCCAGCAGTTACTCGGGATTGGTCGACACTGAAGCTTTCTTT.

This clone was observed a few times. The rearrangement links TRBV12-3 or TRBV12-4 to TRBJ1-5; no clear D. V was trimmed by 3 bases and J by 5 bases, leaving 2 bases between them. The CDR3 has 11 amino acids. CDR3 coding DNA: TGTGCCAGCAGTTTTGATCAGCCCCAGCATTTT. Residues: CASSFDQPQHF.

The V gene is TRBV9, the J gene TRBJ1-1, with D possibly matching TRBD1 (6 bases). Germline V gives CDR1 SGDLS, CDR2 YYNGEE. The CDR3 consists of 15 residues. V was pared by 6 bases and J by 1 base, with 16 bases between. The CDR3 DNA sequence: TGTGCCAGCAAGGGGGACACCAACCCGAACACTGAAGCTTTCTTT. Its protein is CASKGDTNPNTEAFF. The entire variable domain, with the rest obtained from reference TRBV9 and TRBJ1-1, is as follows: DSGVTQTPKHLITATGQRVTLRCSPRSGDLSVYWYQQSLDQGLQFLIQYYNGEERAKGNILERFSAQQFPDLHSELNLSSLELGDSALYFCASKGDTNPNTEAFFGQGTRLTVV.

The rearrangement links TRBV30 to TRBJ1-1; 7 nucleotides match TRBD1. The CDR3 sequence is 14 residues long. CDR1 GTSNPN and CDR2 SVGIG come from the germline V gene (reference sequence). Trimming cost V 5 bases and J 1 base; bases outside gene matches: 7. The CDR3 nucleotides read TGTGCCTGGGGTAGCAGGGGGAGGAACACTGAAGCTTTCTTT. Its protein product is CAWGSRGRNTEAFF. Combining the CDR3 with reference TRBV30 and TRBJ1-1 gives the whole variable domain SQTIHQWPATLVQPVGSPLSLECTVEGTSNPNLYWYRQAAGRGLQLLFYSVGIGQISSEVPQNLSASRPQDRQFILSSKKLLLSDSGFYLCAWGSRGRNTEAFFGQGTRLTVV.

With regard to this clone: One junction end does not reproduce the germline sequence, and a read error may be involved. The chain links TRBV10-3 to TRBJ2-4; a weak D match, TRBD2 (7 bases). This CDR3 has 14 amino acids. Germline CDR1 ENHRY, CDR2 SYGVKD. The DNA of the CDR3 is TGTGCCATCGGTGACTCGGGGGGCGAAAACATTCAGTACTTC. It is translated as CAIGDSGGENIQYF.